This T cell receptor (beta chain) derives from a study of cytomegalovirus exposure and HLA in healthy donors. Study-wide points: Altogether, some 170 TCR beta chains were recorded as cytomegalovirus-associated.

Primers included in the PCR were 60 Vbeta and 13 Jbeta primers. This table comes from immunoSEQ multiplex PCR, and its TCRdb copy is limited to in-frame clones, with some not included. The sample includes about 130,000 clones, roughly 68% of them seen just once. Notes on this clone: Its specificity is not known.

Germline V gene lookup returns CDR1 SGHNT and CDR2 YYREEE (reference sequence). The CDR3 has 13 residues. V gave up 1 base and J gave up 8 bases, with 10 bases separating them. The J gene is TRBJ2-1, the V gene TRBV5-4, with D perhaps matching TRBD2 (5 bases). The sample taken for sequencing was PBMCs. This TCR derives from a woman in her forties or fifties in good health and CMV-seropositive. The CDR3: CASSLSGSDEQFF. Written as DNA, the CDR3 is TGTGCCAGCAGCTTGTCGGGTAGCGATGAGCAGTTCTTC.